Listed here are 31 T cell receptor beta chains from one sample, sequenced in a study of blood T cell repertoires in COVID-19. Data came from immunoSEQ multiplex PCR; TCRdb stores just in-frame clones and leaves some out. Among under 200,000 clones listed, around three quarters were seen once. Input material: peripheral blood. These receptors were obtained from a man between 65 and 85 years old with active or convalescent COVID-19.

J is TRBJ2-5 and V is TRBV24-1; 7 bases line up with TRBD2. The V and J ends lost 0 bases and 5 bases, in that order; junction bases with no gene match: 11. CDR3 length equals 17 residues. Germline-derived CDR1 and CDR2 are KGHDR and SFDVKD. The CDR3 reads CATSDLLMGGGRETQYF. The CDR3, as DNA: TGTGCCACCAGTGATTTGTTAATGGGGGGGGGACGGGAGACCCAGTACTTC.

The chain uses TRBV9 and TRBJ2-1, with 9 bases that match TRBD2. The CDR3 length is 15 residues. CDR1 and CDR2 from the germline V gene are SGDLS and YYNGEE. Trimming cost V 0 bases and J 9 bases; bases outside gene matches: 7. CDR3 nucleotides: TGTGCCAGCAGCGTAGAGAGCGGGAGGCGGGGTGAGCAGTTCTTC. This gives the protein CASSVESGRRGEQFF. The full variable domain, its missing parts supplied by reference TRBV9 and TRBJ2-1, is DSGVTQTPKHLITATGQRVTLRCSPRSGDLSVYWYQQSLDQGLQFLIQYYNGEERAKGNILERFSAQQFPDLHSELNLSSLELGDSALYFCASSVESGRRGEQFFGPGTRLTVL.

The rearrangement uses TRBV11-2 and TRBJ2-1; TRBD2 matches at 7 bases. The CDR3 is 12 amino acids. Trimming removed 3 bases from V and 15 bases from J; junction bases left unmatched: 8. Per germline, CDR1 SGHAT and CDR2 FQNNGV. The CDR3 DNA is TGTGCCAGCAGCTTTCATCAGACTAGCACGTTCTTC. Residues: CASSFHQTSTFF. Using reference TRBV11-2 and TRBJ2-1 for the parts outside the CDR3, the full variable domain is EAGVAQSPRYKIIEKRQSVAFWCNPISGHATLYWYQQILGQGPKLLIQFQNNGVVDDSQLPKDRFSAERLKGVDSTLKIQPAKLEDSAVYLCASSFHQTSTFFGPGTRLTVL.

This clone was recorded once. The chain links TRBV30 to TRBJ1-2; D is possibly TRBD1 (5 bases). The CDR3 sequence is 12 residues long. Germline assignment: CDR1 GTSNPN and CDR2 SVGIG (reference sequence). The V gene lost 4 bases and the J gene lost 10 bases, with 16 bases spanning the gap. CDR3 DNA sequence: TGTGCCTGGACTTTCGATTTAGGGGACTACACCTTC. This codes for CAWTFDLGDYTF.

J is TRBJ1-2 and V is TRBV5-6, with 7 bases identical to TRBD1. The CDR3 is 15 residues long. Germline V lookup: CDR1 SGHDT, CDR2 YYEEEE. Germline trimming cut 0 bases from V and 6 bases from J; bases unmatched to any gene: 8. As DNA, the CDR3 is TGTGCCAGCAGCTTGGTGGGCAGGGGGTTCGATGGCTACACCTTC. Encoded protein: CASSLVGRGFDGYTF.

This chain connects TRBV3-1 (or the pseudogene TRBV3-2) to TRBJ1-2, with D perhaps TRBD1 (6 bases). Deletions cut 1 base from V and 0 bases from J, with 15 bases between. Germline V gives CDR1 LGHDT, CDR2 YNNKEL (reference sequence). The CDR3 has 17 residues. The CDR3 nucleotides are TGTGCCAGCAGCCAAGCAGTTGGGGGCCGATCTAACTATGGCTACACCTTC. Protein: CASSQAVGGRSNYGYTF.

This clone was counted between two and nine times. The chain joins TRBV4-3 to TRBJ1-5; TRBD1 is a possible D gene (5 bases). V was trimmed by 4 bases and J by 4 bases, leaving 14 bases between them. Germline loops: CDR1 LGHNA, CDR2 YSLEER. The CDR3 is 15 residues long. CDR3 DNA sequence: TGCGCCAGCAGCCGCGGGACCGGTGGGAATCAGCCCCAGCATTTT. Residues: CASSRGTGGNQPQHF.

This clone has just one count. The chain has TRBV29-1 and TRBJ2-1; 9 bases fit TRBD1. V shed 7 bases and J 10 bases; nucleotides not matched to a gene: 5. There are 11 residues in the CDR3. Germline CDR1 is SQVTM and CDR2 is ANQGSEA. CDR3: CSERQGGEQFF. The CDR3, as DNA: TGCAGCGAACGACAGGGGGGGGAGCAGTTCTTC.

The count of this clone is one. DNA for the CDR3: TGTGCCAGAAGCCGCCTAAACTATGGCTACACCTTC. The encoded protein is CARSRLNYGYTF. This chain uses TRBV5-3 with TRBJ1-2; D unresolved. TRBV5-3 is flagged as an ORF with uncertain function. The CDR3 contains 12 residues. Between the trimmed V and J ends, which lost 4 bases and 2 bases, there was a span of 6 bases.

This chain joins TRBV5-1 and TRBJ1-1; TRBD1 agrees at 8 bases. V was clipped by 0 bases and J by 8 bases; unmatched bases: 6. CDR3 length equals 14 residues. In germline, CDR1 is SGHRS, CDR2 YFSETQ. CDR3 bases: TGCGCCAGCAGCTTGGGGGAAGACAGGGGAGAAGCTTTCTTT. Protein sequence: CASSLGEDRGEAFF.

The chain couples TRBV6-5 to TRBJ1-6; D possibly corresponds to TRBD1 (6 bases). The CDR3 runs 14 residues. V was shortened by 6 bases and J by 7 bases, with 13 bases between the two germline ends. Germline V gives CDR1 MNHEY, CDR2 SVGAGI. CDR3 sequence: CASSLQGPNSPLHF. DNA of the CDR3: TGTGCCAGCAGCCTACAGGGACCAAATTCACCCCTCCACTTT.

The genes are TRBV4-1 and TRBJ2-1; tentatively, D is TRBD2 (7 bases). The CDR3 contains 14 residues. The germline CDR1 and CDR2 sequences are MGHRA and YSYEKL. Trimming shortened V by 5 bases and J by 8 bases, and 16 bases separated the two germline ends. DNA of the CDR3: TGCGCCAGCAGCATAGGGGGGGCTTGGGATGAGCAGTTCTTC. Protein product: CASSIGGAWDEQFF.

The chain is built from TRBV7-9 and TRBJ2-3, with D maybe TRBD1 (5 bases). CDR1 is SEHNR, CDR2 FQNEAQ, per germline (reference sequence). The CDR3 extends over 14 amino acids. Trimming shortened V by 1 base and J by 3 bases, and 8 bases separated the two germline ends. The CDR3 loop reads CASSLGQPTDTQYF. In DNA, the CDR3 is TGTGCCAGCAGCTTAGGACAGCCTACAGATACGCAGTATTTT.

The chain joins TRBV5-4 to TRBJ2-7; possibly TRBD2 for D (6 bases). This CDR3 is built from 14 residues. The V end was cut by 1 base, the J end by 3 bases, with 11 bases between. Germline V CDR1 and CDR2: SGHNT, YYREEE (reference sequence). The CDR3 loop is CASSLSGEVYEQYF. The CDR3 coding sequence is TGTGCCAGCAGCTTGTCTGGGGAGGTCTACGAGCAGTACTTC.

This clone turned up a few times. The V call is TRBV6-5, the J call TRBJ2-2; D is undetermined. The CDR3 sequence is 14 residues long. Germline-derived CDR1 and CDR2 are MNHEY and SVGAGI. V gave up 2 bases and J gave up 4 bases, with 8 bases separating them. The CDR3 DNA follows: TGTGCCAGCAGTTACGCGGCCCCCACCGGGGAGCTGTTTTTT. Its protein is CASSYAAPTGELFF.

CDR3 DNA: TGTGCCAGCAGTCAGAATGGCTACACCTTC. This sequence encodes CASSQNGYTF. The V and J genes are TRBV6-5 and TRBJ1-2; D unresolved. CDR1 MNHEY and CDR2 SVGAGI come from the germline V gene. V lost 5 bases to trimming and J lost 6 bases, with 4 bases between them. CDR3 length: 10 residues.

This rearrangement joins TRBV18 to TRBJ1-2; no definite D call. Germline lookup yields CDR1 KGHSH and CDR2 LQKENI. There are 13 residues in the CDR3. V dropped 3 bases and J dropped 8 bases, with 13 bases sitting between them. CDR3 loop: CASSPGRVEGYTF. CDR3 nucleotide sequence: TGTGCCAGCTCACCTGGGCGGGTCGAGGGCTACACCTTC.

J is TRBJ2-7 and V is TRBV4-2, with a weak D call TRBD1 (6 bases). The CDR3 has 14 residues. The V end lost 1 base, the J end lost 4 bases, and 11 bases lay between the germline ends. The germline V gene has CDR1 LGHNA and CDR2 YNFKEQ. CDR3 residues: CASSQGSDSYEQYF. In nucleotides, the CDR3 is TGTGCCAGCAGCCAAGGATCGGACAGTTACGAGCAGTACTTC.

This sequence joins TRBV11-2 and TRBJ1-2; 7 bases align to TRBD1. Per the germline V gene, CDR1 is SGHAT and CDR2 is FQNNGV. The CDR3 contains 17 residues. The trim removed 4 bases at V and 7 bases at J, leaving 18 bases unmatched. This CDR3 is CASSWMTGSLFSGGYTF. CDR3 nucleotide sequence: TGTGCCAGCAGCTGGATGACAGGGTCCCTTTTTTCAGGTGGCTACACCTTC. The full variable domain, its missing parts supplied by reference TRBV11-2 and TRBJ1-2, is EAGVAQSPRYKIIEKRQSVAFWCNPISGHATLYWYQQILGQGPKLLIQFQNNGVVDDSQLPKDRFSAERLKGVDSTLKIQPAKLEDSAVYLCASSWMTGSLFSGGYTFGSGTRLTVV.

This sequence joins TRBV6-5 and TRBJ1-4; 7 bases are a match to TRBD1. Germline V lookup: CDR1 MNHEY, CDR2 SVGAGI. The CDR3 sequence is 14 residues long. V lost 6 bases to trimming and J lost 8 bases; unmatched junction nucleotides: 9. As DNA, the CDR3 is TGTGCCAGCAGCGGACAGGCGACGGGAGAAAAACTGTTTTTT. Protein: CASSGQATGEKLFF.

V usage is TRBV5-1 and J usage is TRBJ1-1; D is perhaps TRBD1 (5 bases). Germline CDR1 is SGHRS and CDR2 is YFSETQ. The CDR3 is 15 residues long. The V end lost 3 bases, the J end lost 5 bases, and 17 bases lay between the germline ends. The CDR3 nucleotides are TGCGCCAGCAGCTGGGAATACAAGACAGTAACTGAAGCTTTCTTT. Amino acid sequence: CASSWEYKTVTEAFF.

In nucleotides, the CDR3 is TGTGCCAGCAGCTTCGGGGTTCCAGGTCAGATAAGGTTTAAATATTTT. As protein: CASSFGVPGQIRFKYF. This chain uses TRBV7-2 with TRBJ2-3; a possible D gene is TRBD2 (5 bases). The CDR3 has 16 amino acids. V dropped 3 bases and J dropped 15 bases, with 28 bases sitting between them. From germline, CDR1 is SGHTA and CDR2 FQGNSA.

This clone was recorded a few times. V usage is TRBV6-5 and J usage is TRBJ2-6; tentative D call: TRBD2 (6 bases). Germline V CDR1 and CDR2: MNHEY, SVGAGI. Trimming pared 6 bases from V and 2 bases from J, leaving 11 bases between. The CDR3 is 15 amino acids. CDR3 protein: CASREGTAGANVLTF. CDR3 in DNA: TGTGCCAGCAGGGAGGGAACTGCTGGGGCCAACGTCCTGACTTTC.

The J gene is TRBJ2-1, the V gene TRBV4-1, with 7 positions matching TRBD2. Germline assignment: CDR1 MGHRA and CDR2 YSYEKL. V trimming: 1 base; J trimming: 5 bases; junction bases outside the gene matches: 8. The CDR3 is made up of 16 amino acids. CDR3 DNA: TGCGCCAGCAGCCAAGTTTTATTTGGGGGGGACAATGAGCAGTTCTTC. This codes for CASSQVLFGGDNEQFF.

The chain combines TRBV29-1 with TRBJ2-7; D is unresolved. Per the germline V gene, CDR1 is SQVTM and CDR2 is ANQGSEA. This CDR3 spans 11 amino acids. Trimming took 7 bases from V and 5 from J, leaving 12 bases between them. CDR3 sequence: CSAWITDEQYF. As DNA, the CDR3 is TGCAGCGCTTGGATAACAGACGAGCAGTACTTC.

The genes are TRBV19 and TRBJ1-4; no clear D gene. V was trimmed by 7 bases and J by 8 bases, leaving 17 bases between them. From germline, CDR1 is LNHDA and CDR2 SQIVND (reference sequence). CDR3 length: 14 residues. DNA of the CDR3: TGTGCCAGTAACCAACCGGGAAACGGGGAAAAACTGTTTTTT. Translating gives CASNQPGNGEKLFF.

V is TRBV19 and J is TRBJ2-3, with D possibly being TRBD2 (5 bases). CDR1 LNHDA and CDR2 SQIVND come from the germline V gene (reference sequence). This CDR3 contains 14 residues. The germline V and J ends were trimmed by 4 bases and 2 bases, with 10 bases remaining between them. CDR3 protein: CASSSGFFTDTQYF. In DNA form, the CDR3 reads TGTGCCAGTAGTAGCGGGTTCTTCACAGATACGCAGTATTTT.

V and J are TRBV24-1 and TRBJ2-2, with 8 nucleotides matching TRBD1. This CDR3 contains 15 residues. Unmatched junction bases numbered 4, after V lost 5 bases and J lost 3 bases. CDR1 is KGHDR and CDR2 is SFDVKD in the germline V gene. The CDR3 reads CATSAQGADTGELFF. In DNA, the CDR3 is TGTGCCACCAGTGCCCAGGGGGCAGACACCGGGGAGCTGTTTTTT.

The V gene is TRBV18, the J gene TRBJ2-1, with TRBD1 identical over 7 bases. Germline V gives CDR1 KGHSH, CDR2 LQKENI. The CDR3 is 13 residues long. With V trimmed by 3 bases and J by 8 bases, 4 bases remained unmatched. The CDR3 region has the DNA TGTGCCAGCTCACCCCACGACAGGGATGAGCAGTTCTTC. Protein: CASSPHDRDEQFF.

Here the CDR3 reads CASSSQTGGDGYTF. The CDR3 coding sequence is TGTGCCAGCAGTTCCCAAACAGGGGGCGATGGCTACACCTTC. J is TRBJ1-2 and V is TRBV6-1, with 9 bases fitting TRBD1. J was trimmed by 6 bases and V by 5 bases; bases with no gene match: 7. Germline CDR1 is MNHNS and CDR2 is SASEGT. This CDR3 is 14 amino acids long.

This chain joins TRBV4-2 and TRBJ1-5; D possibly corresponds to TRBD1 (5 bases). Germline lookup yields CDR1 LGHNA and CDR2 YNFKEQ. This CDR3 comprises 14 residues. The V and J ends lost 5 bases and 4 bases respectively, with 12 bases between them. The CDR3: CASSFAGDNQPQHF. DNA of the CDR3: TGTGCCAGCAGCTTCGCGGGGGATAATCAGCCCCAGCATTTT.